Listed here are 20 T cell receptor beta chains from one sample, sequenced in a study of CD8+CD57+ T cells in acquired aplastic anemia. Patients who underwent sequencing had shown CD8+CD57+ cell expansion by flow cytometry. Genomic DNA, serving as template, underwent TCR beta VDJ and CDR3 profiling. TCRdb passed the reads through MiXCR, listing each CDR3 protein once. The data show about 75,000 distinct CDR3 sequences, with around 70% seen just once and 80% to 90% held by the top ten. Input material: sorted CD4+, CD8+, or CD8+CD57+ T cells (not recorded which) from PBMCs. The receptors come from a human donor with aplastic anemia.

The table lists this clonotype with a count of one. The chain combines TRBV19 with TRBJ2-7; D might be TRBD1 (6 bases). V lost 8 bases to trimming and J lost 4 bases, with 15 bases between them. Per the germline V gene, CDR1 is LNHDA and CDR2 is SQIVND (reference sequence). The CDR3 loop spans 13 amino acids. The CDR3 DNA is TGTGCCAGTGCTAGACAGGACCGGTACGAGCAGTACTTC. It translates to CASARQDRYEQYF.

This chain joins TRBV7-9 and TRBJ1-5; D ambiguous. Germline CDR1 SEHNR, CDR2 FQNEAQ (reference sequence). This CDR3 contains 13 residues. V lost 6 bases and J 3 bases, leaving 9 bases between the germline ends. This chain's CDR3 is CASSKGYNQPQHF. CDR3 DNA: TGTGCCAGCAGTAAGGGATACAATCAGCCCCAGCATTTT.

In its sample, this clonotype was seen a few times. In DNA, the CDR3 is TGTGCCAGCAGTTTACGACAGAACACTGAAGCTTTCTTT. Protein product: CASSLRQNTEAFF. The chain combines TRBV12-3 or TRBV12-4 with TRBJ1-1; no reliable D call. The CDR3 covers 13 residues. Trimming pared 2 bases from V and 1 base from J, leaving 5 bases between.

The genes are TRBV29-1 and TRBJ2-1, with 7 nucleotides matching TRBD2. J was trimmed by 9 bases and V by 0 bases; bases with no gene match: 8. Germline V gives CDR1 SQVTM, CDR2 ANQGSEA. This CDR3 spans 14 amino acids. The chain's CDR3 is CSVEDRGDTSEQFF. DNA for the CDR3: TGCAGCGTTGAAGATCGGGGGGATACTAGTGAGCAGTTCTTC.

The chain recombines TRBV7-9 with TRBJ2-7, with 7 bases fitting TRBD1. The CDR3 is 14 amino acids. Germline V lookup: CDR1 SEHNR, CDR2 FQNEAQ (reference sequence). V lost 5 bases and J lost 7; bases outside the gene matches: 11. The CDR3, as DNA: TGTGCCAGCAGCGCGGACAGGTTTTTTGGGGAGCAGTACTTC. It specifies CASSADRFFGEQYF.

As DNA, the CDR3 is TGTGCCAGCAGTTTGGACAGGATGGACACTGAAGCTTTCTTT. It translates to CASSLDRMDTEAFF. V usage is TRBV2 and J usage is TRBJ1-1; 7 bases agree with TRBD1. The CDR3 spans 14 residues. The germline gives CDR1 SNHLY, CDR2 FYNNEI. Unmatched junction bases numbered 6, after V lost 5 bases and J lost 3 bases.

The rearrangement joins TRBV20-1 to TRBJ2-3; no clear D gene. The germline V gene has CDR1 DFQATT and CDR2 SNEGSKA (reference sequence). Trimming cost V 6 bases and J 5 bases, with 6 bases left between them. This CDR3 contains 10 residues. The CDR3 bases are TGCAGTGCCGCCCTAGATACGCAGTATTTT. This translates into CSAALDTQYF.

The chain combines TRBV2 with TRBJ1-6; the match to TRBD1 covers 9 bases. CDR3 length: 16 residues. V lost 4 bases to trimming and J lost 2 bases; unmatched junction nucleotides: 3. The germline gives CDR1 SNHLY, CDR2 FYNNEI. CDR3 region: CASSGRQGAYNSPLHF. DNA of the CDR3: TGTGCCAGCAGTGGAAGACAGGGGGCCTATAATTCACCCCTCCACTTT.

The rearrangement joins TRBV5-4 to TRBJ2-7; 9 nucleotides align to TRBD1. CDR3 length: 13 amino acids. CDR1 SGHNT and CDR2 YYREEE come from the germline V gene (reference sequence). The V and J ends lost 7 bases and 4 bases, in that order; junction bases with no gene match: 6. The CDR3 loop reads CASQTGGKYEQYF. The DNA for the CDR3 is TGTGCCAGCCAAACAGGGGGCAAATACGAGCAGTACTTC.

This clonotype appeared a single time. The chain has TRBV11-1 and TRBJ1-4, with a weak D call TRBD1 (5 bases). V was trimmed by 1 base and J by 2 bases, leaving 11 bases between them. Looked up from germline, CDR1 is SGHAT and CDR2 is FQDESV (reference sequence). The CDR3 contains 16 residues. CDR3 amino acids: CASSLVTGGTNEKLFF. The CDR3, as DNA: TGTGCCAGCAGCTTAGTCACCGGGGGTACTAATGAAAAACTGTTTTTT.

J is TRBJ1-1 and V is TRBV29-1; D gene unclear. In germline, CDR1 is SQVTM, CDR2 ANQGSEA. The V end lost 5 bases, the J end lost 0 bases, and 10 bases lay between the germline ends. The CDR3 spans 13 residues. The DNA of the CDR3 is TGCAGCGTTCGTCAAGGTTTGAACACTGAAGCTTTCTTT. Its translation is CSVRQGLNTEAFF. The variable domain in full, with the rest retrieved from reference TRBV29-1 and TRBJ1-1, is SAVISQKPSRDICQRGTSLTIQCQVDSQVTMMFWYRQQPGQSLTLIATANQGSEATYESGFVIDKFPISRPNLTFSTLTVSNMSPEDSSIYLCSVRQGLNTEAFFGQGTRLTVV.

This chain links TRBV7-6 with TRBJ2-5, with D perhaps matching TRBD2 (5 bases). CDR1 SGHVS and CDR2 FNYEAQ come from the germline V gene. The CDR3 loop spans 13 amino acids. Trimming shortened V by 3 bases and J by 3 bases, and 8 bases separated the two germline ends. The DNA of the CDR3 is TGTGCCAGCAGCTTTGTCGGGAAAGAGACCCAGTACTTC. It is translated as CASSFVGKETQYF.

The CDR3 reads CSASRTGGDNEQFF. In DNA, the CDR3 is TGCAGTGCTAGTCGGACAGGGGGCGACAATGAGCAGTTCTTC. J is TRBJ2-1 and V is TRBV20-1; 11 bases agree with TRBD1. V trimming: 3 bases; J trimming: 5 bases; junction bases outside the gene matches: 3. Germline V lookup: CDR1 DFQATT, CDR2 SNEGSKA (reference sequence). The CDR3 spans 14 residues.

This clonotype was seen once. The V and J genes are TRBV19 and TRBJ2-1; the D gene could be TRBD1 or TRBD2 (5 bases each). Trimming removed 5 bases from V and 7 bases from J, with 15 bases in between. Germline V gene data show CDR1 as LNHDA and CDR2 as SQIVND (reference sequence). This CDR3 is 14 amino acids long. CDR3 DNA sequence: TGTGCCAGTAGTCGGGGCCCAAACTCGAATGAGCAGTTCTTC. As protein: CASSRGPNSNEQFF. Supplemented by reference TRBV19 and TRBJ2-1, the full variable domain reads DGGITQSPKYLFRKEGQNVTLSCEQNLNHDAMYWYRQDPGQGLRLIYYSQIVNDFQKGDIAEGYSVSREKKESFPLTVTSAQKNPTAFYLCASSRGPNSNEQFFGPGTRLTVL.

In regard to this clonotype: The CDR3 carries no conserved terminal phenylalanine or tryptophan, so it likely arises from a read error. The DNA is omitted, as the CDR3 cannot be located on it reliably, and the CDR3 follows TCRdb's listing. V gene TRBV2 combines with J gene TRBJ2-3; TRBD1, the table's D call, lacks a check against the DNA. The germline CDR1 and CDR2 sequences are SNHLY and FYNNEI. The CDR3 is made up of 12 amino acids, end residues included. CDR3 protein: CASSEEGGTPTL.

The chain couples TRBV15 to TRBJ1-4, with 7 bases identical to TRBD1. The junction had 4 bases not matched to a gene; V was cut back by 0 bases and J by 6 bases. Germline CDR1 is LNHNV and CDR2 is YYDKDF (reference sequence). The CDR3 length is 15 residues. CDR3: CATSRDRGGYEKLFF. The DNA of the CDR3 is TGTGCCACCAGCAGAGATAGAGGGGGCTATGAAAAACTGTTTTTT.

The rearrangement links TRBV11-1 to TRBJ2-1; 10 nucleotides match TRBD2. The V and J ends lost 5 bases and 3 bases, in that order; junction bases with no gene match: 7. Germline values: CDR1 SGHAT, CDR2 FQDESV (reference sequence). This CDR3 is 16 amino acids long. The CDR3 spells CASSRLAGVLYNEQFF. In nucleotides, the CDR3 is TGTGCCAGCAGCCGTCTAGCGGGAGTCCTCTACAATGAGCAGTTCTTC.

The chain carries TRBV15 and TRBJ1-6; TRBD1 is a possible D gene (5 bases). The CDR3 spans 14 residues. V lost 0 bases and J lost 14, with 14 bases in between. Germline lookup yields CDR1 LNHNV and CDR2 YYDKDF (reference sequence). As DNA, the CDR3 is TGTGCCACCAGCAGAGATTTCCAGGGAGACACCCTCCACTTT. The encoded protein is CATSRDFQGDTLHF.

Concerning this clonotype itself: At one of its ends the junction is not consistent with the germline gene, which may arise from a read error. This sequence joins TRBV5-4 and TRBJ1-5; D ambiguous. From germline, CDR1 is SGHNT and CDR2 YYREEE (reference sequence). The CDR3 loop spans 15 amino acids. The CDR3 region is CAGSQGEMGTQPQHF. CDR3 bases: TGTGCCGGCAGCCAAGGCGAGATGGGTACTCAGCCCCAGCATTTT.

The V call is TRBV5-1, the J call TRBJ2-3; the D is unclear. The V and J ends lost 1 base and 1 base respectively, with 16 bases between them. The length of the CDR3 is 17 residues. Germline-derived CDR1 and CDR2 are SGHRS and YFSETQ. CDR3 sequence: CASSLPWNERGTDTQYF. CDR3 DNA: TGCGCCAGCAGCTTGCCATGGAATGAGCGCGGCACAGATACGCAGTATTTT.